This T cell receptor beta chain was identified in a study of cytomegalovirus exposure and HLA in healthy donors. Study in general: Of around 400 genotyped donors, roughly 81% grouped in the Caucasian-associated ancestry cluster.

General study findings and limits: Several V segments, TRBV6-2 and TRBV6-3 among them, could not be told apart and were dropped.

V was clipped by 0 bases and J by 3 bases, with 6 bases between them. Germline-derived CDR1 and CDR2 are SGHRS and YFSETQ. The CDR3 contains 14 residues. It was with 60 Vbeta and 13 Jbeta primers that the PCR ran. Sequenced by immunoSEQ multiplex PCR; TCRdb stores in-frame clones only, minus some. The sample carries approximately 280,000 clones, 86% recorded once. Turning to this clone: Its antigen remains unknown.

Material for sequencing was PBMCs. This clonotype was sampled from a middle-aged man in good health and CMV-seropositive. The chain employs TRBV5-1 and TRBJ2-2; D unresolved. CDR3 DNA: TGCGCCAGCAGCTTGGACAGTGACACCGGGGAGCTGTTTTTT. Translated, it gives CASSLDSDTGELFF.